A selection of T cell receptor beta chains follows, all from one sample in a study of identifying expanded T cells in peripheral blood. Libraries were prepared by immunoSEQ multiplex PCR; TCRdb keeps only in-frame clonotypes and omits some of them. The sample shows about 110,000 clones, around 89% of them seen only once. Sample: blood. The receptors stem from a person aged 18 to 75 in good health. Both conserved end residues are trimmed from each CDR3. Each record gives: V gene, J gene, CDR3 protein.

v_gene: TRBV7-2; j_gene: TRBJ2-7; CDR3aa: ASSPPLTYEQY
v_gene: TRBV2; j_gene: TRBJ2-3; CDR3aa: ASSDLGAPSTDTQY
v_gene: TRBV19; j_gene: TRBJ1-1; CDR3aa: ASRDRGSGEAF
v_gene: TRBV6-5; j_gene: TRBJ1-3; CDR3aa: ASSYGPGTGNTIY
v_gene: TRBV18; j_gene: TRBJ2-2; CDR3aa: ASSPPGRGNTGELF
v_gene: TRBV6-6; j_gene: TRBJ1-1; CDR3aa: ASSPGQGTNTEAF
v_gene: TRBV4-2; j_gene: TRBJ2-3; CDR3aa: ASSQESAGSDTQY
v_gene: TRBV7-9; j_gene: TRBJ2-4; CDR3aa: ASSPGTGDSGIQY
v_gene: TRBV28; j_gene: TRBJ2-3; CDR3aa: ASSIGSGGSTDTQY
v_gene: TRBV6-5; j_gene: TRBJ1-2; CDR3aa: ASSYGGNYGYT
v_gene: TRBV5-5; j_gene: TRBJ1-2; CDR3aa: ASTRIPNYGYT
v_gene: TRBV5-1; j_gene: TRBJ1-3; CDR3aa: ASSLALTGGGNTIY
v_gene: TRBV6-5; j_gene: TRBJ2-7; CDR3aa: ASSRRYEQY
v_gene: TRBV7-2; j_gene: TRBJ2-1; CDR3aa: ASSLRGEGQF
v_gene: TRBV11-2; j_gene: TRBJ2-1; CDR3aa: ASSLDVPTGGSWDEQF
v_gene: TRBV4-3; j_gene: TRBJ1-1; CDR3aa: ASSQEGMRLEAF
v_gene: TRBV19; j_gene: TRBJ1-2; CDR3aa: ASIGGEPGYT
v_gene: TRBV7-6; j_gene: TRBJ2-2; CDR3aa: ASSLDVKGYTGELF
v_gene: TRBV18; j_gene: TRBJ1-1; CDR3aa: ASSPGQGTLSEAF
v_gene: TRBV19; j_gene: TRBJ2-1; CDR3aa: ASSIWDRGTQQF
v_gene: TRBV2; j_gene: TRBJ1-1; CDR3aa: ASVDTLNTEAF
v_gene: TRBV9; j_gene: TRBJ2-7; CDR3aa: ASSTHREASSYEQY
v_gene: TRBV5-1; j_gene: TRBJ2-3; CDR3aa: ASSEAEQGPQY
v_gene: TRBV9; j_gene: TRBJ2-3; CDR3aa: ASSDRTNTDTQY
v_gene: TRBV30; j_gene: TRBJ2-3; CDR3aa: AWSETSLGDTQY
v_gene: TRBV9; j_gene: TRBJ2-5; CDR3aa: ASSAGGIQETQY
v_gene: TRBV28; j_gene: TRBJ2-7; CDR3aa: ASSFPRAGYEQY
v_gene: TRBV18; j_gene: TRBJ1-5; CDR3aa: ASSGTGYSNQPQH
v_gene: TRBV30; j_gene: TRBJ1-5; CDR3aa: AWSPDSHSNQPQH
v_gene: TRBV11-2; j_gene: TRBJ2-1; CDR3aa: ASSFSKDTAQF
v_gene: TRBV5-4; j_gene: TRBJ1-2; CDR3aa: ASSIAGGGGYGYT
v_gene: TRBV5-1; j_gene: TRBJ2-1; CDR3aa: ASSQLTGQGDNEQF
v_gene: TRBV5-1; j_gene: TRBJ1-1; CDR3aa: ASSPGQLLRTEAF
v_gene: TRBV13; j_gene: TRBJ1-1; CDR3aa: ASSLGRGRGAF
v_gene: TRBV5-6; j_gene: TRBJ1-3; CDR3aa: ASSFLSGVSGNTIY
v_gene: TRBV10-3; j_gene: TRBJ1-6; CDR3aa: AISESGSGNSPLH
v_gene: TRBV9; j_gene: TRBJ1-2; CDR3aa: ASSVDGTGNGYT
v_gene: TRBV2; j_gene: TRBJ2-5; CDR3aa: ASSDRTQETQY
v_gene: TRBV7-2; j_gene: TRBJ2-7; CDR3aa: ASSSDWGSYEQY
v_gene: TRBV9; j_gene: TRBJ2-7; CDR3aa: ASSVVVSGGLREQY
v_gene: TRBV23-1; j_gene: TRBJ2-7; CDR3aa: ASSQSRGAYEQY
v_gene: TRBV5-1; j_gene: TRBJ2-7; CDR3aa: ASSLGSGPSGAYEQY
v_gene: TRBV6-5; j_gene: TRBJ1-2; CDR3aa: ASSYGYGYT
v_gene: TRBV18; j_gene: TRBJ2-7; CDR3aa: ASSRAAGTYEQY
v_gene: TRBV19; j_gene: NA; CDR3aa: ASSEGQLGEQY
v_gene: TRBV6-6; j_gene: TRBJ2-2; CDR3aa: ASSYVGTGELF
v_gene: TRBV29-1; j_gene: TRBJ1-1; CDR3aa: SVEGRGRPNTEAF
v_gene: TRBV18; j_gene: TRBJ2-5; CDR3aa: ASSEQGQGETQY
v_gene: TRBV5-1; j_gene: TRBJ2-7; CDR3aa: ASSLVRERPYEQY
v_gene: TRBV5-6; j_gene: TRBJ2-1; CDR3aa: ASSHPGTTELAHDEQF
v_gene: TRBV29-1; j_gene: TRBJ1-1; CDR3aa: SVDGTGNTEAF
v_gene: TRBV27; j_gene: TRBJ1-5; CDR3aa: ASSLWGNNQPQH
v_gene: TRBV19; j_gene: TRBJ2-7; CDR3aa: ASSGVTGGYEQY
v_gene: TRBV19; j_gene: TRBJ1-3; CDR3aa: ASSVDSVFSGNTIY
v_gene: TRBV6-5; j_gene: TRBJ2-7; CDR3aa: ASSSTYEQY
v_gene: TRBV6-5; j_gene: TRBJ1-2; CDR3aa: ASSYSLSYGYT
v_gene: TRBV18; j_gene: TRBJ2-7; CDR3aa: ASSPAGGSYEQY
v_gene: TRBV6-4; j_gene: TRBJ2-5; CDR3aa: ASSDSSGETRQTQY
v_gene: TRBV6-6; j_gene: TRBJ1-3; CDR3aa: ASSPTGGRDTIY